This record covers a single T cell receptor (beta chain). The assay was immunoSEQ multiplex PCR, and TCRdb's table has in-frame clones only and misses some. The data contain approximately 530,000 clones, about 88% of them singletons. This sample is drawn from a study of blood T cell repertoires in COVID-19. Study-level background: PBMCs, B-cell-depleted T cells, or T cells were the source of the cDNA or gDNA that made up the material.

The receptor comes from a woman aged 45-65 years with COVID-19, enrolled during active disease. Sequences were obtained from peripheral blood.

The CDR3 spells CASSIKMNTEAFF. The CDR3 DNA follows: TGTGCCAGTAGTATCAAAATGAACACTGAAGCTTTCTTT. The rearrangement joins TRBV19 to TRBJ1-1; no clear D. V shed 3 bases and J shed 0 bases, with 5 bases lying between them. Looked up from germline, CDR1 is LNHDA and CDR2 is SQIVND (reference sequence). This CDR3 has 13 amino acids.